This TCR beta chain was profiled in a study of blood T cell repertoires in COVID-19. Authors' methods: Amplification of reference gene primers provided the estimated nucleated cell counts. Libraries were prepared by immunoSEQ multiplex PCR; TCRdb keeps only in-frame clonotypes and omits some of them. That table is the source of V, J and clone size, and D and trimming were worked out from the DNA. This table holds about 280,000 clones, around 87% found once. Germline loops: CDR1 MNHEY, CDR2 SVGAGI. CDR3 length: 12 residues. V gave up 6 bases and J gave up 5 bases, with 10 bases separating them. Participants came from under 30 US areas, aged roughly 18 to 95 years. Each participant's cohort was designated according to participant-reported clinical history.

The source material was PBMCs or T cells enriched from blood (not recorded which). The J gene is TRBJ2-5, the V gene TRBV6-5; the D gene is possibly TRBD1 (7 bases). The TCR sequence derives from a young woman with acute COVID-19. The CDR3 spells CASSPGGETQYF. Here the CDR3 DNA reads TGTGCCAGCAGCCCAGGGGGGGAGACCCAGTACTTC.